This record covers a single T cell receptor (beta chain). This sample stems from a study of cytomegalovirus exposure and HLA in healthy donors. Primers included in the PCR were 60 Vbeta and 13 Jbeta primers. The assay was immunoSEQ multiplex PCR, and TCRdb's table has in-frame clones only and misses some. Seen here are about 140,000 clones, 79% observed once, and the top ten hold more than 0.95%. The germline V gene encodes CDR1 MNHNY and CDR2 SVGAGI (reference sequence). The V end lost 2 bases, the J end lost 8 bases, and 15 bases lay between the germline ends. The CDR3 is made up of 14 amino acids. Sequencing was done on a sample of PBMCs. This clonotype was sampled from a man aged 18 to 30 in good health and CMV-seronegative. The rearrangement links TRBV6-6 to TRBJ1-2; tentative D call: TRBD1 (6 bases). In nucleotides, the CDR3 is TGTGCCAGCAGTTACCTAGGACAGCTTGAAGGCTACACCTTC. Translated, it gives CASSYLGQLEGYTF.